What follows are 9 T cell receptor beta chains derived from one specimen sequenced in a study of T cell responses to AZD1222 COVID-19 vaccine. Generated by immunoSEQ multiplex PCR, the TCRdb table keeps only in-frame clones and is missing some. This table holds roughly 70,000 clones, roughly 89% found once. The sample consisted of peripheral blood, taken 28 days after the second AZD1222 dose. The receptors shown here come from an adult who received the AZD1222 COVID-19 vaccine.

This rearrangement joins TRBV4-3 to TRBJ1-4, with TRBD1 matching 9 bases. The V segment lost 3 bases and the J segment 8 bases; nucleotides outside the gene matches: 1. Per the germline V gene, CDR1 is LGHNA and CDR2 is YSLEER. The CDR3 contains 13 residues. The DNA for the CDR3 is TGCGCCAGCAGCCAGGGACAGGGCGAAAAACTGTTTTTT. Amino acids: CASSQGQGEKLFF.

The chain links TRBV3-1 (or the pseudogene TRBV3-2) to TRBJ2-5, with a weak D call TRBD1 (5 bases). Trimming removed 4 bases from V and 9 bases from J, with 18 bases in between. The CDR3 totals 14 residues. Germline CDR1 reads LGHDT; CDR2 reads YNNKEL (reference sequence). The CDR3 spells CASSPGLNEGAQYF. Here the CDR3 DNA reads TGTGCCAGCAGCCCCGGCCTGAACGAAGGGGCCCAGTACTTC.

Concerning this clone: The junction and the germline gene differ at one end; a read error may be behind it. The rearrangement joins TRBV4-3 to TRBJ1-1; D is possibly TRBD1 (6 bases). CDR1 LGHNA and CDR2 YSLEER come from the germline V gene. The CDR3 consists of 15 residues. The CDR3 sequence: CASSQGYRVNSEAFF. CDR3 coding DNA: TGCGCCAGCAGCCAGGGTTACAGGGTCAACAGTGAAGCTTTCTTT.

This sequence joins TRBV6-4 and TRBJ2-1, with TRBD2 identical over 7 bases. Trimming cost V 4 bases and J 10 bases; bases outside gene matches: 10. Germline values: CDR1 MRHNA, CDR2 SNTAGT. The CDR3 contains 14 residues. CDR3 residues: CASSGEAGYGEQFF. CDR3 in DNA: TGTGCCAGCAGTGGGGAAGCGGGGTACGGGGAGCAGTTCTTC.

V usage is TRBV19 and J usage is TRBJ1-3, with D possibly being TRBD1 (6 bases). The CDR3 extends over 15 amino acids. Germline V gene data show CDR1 as LNHDA and CDR2 as SQIVND (reference sequence). The V end lost 5 bases, the J end lost 2 bases, and 13 bases lay between the germline ends. CDR3 coding DNA: TGTGCCAGTAGTCCTGGGGGCCTTGCTGGAAACACCATATATTTT. The encoded protein is CASSPGGLAGNTIYF.

The chain carries TRBV11-3 and TRBJ2-1; TRBD1 agrees at 7 bases. CDR1 and CDR2 from the germline V gene are SGHNT and YENEEA. The length of the CDR3 is 15 residues. J gave up 7 bases and V 1 base, and 7 bases lay outside the gene matches. The CDR3 DNA follows: TGTGCCAGCAGCTTAGTCAGACAGGGTCTTAATGAGCAGTTCTTC. Translated, it gives CASSLVRQGLNEQFF.

The rearrangement joins TRBV10-2 to TRBJ2-7, with D possibly called TRBD1 or TRBD2 (5 bases each). The CDR3 sequence is 14 residues long. Germline V lookup: CDR1 WSHSY, CDR2 SAAADI. V gave up 8 bases and J gave up 2 bases, with 16 bases separating them. CDR3 bases: TGCGCCAGCTCAAAATCCGGGGCTACCTACGAGCAGTACTTC. It yields the protein CASSKSGATYEQYF.

The chain has TRBV29-1 and TRBJ1-1; D is ambiguous. Deletions cut 3 bases from V and 2 bases from J, with 7 bases between. Per germline, CDR1 SQVTM and CDR2 ANQGSEA. The length of the CDR3 is 12 residues. CDR3 nucleotides: TGCAGCGTTGAGGGCAGCAACACTGAAGCTTTCTTT. This encodes CSVEGSNTEAFF. The entire variable domain, with the rest obtained from reference TRBV29-1 and TRBJ1-1, is as follows: SAVISQKPSRDICQRGTSLTIQCQVDSQVTMMFWYRQQPGQSLTLIATANQGSEATYESGFVIDKFPISRPNLTFSTLTVSNMSPEDSSIYLCSVEGSNTEAFFGQGTRLTVV.

The chain couples TRBV9 to TRBJ2-3, with 8 bases matching TRBD2. Germline CDR1 is SGDLS and CDR2 is YYNGEE. V lost 4 bases and J lost 5; bases outside the gene matches: 9. The CDR3 sequence is 15 residues long. CDR3 nucleotide sequence: TGTGCCAGCAGCACCGCCGGGGGGGCGGTAGATACGCAGTATTTT. It specifies CASSTAGGAVDTQYF.